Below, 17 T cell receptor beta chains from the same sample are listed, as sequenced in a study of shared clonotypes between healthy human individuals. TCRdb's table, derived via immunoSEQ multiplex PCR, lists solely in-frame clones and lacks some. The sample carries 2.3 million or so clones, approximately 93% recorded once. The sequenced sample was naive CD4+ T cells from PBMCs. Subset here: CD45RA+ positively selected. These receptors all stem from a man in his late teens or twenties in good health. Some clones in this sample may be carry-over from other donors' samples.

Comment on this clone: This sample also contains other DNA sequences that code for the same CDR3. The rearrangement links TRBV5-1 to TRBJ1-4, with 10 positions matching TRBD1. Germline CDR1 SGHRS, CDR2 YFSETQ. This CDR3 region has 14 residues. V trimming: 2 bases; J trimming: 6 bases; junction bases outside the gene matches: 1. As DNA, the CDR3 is TGCGCCAGCAGCTTTGGGACAGGGGATGAAAAACTGTTTTTT. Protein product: CASSFGTGDEKLFF.

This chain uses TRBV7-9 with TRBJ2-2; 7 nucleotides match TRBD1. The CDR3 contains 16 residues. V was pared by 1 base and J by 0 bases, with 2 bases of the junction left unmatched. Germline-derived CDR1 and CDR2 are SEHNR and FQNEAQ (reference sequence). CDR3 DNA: TGTGCCAGCAGCTTAGGGGACAGCGCGAACACCGGGGAGCTGTTTTTT. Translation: CASSLGDSANTGELFF.

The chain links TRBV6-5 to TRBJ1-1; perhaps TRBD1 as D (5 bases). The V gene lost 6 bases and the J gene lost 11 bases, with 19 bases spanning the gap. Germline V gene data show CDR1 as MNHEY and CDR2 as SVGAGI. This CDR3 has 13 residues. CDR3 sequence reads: CASRVTDSITAFF. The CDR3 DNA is TGTGCCAGCAGGGTCACCGACAGCATCACGGCTTTCTTT.

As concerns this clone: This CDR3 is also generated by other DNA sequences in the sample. The CDR3 loop reads CASSLAGPNTGELFF. Written as DNA, the CDR3 is TGCGCCAGCAGCTTGGCGGGTCCGAACACCGGGGAGCTGTTTTTT. The V and J genes are TRBV5-1 and TRBJ2-2; D is uncertain. This CDR3 spans 15 amino acids. V was trimmed by 0 bases and J by 0 bases, leaving 6 bases between them. CDR1 and CDR2 from the germline V gene are SGHRS and YFSETQ.

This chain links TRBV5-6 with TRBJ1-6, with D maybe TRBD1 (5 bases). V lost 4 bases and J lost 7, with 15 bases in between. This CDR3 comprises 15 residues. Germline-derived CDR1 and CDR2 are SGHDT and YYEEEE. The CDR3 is CASSPDTGDNSPLHF. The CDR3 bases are TGTGCCAGCAGCCCCGACACCGGGGACAATTCACCCCTCCACTTT.

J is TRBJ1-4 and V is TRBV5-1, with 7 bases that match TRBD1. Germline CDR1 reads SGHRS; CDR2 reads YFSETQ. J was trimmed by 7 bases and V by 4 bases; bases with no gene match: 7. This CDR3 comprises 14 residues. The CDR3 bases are TGCGCCAGCAGCATCGACAGGGTTCCTGAAAAACTGTTTTTT. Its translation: CASSIDRVPEKLFF.

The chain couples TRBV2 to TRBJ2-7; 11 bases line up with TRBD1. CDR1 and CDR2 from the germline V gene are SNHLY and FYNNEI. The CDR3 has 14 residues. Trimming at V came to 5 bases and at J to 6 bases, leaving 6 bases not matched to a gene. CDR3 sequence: CASSPGTGGREQYF. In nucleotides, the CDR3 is TGTGCCAGCAGTCCTGGGACAGGGGGTCGCGAGCAGTACTTC.

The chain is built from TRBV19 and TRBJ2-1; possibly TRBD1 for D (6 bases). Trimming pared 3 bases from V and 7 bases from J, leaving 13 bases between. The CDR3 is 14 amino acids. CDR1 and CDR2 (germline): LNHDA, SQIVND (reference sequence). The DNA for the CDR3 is TGTGCCAGTAGTATCCACAGGGAATTTAATGAGCAGTTCTTC. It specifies CASSIHREFNEQFF. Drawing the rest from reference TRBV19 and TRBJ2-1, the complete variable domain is DGGITQSPKYLFRKEGQNVTLSCEQNLNHDAMYWYRQDPGQGLRLIYYSQIVNDFQKGDIAEGYSVSREKKESFPLTVTSAQKNPTAFYLCASSIHREFNEQFFGPGTRLTVL.

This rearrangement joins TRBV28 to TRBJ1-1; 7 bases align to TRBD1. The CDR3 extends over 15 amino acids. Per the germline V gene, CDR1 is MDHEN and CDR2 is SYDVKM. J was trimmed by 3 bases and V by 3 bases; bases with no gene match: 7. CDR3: CASSLVNRGYTEAFF. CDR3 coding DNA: TGTGCCAGCAGTTTGGTAAACAGGGGTTACACTGAAGCTTTCTTT. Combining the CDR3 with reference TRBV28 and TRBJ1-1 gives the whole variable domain DVKVTQSSRYLVKRTGEKVFLECVQDMDHENMFWYRQDPGLGLRLIYFSYDVKMKEKGDIPEGYSVSREKKERFSLILESASTNQTSMYLCASSLVNRGYTEAFFGQGTRLTVV.

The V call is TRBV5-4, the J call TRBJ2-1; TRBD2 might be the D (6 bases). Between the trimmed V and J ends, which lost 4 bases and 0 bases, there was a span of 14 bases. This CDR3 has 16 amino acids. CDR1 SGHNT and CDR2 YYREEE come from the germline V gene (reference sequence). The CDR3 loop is CASSPAGTGSYNEQFF. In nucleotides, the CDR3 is TGTGCCAGCAGCCCCGCCGGGACTGGCTCCTACAATGAGCAGTTCTTC.

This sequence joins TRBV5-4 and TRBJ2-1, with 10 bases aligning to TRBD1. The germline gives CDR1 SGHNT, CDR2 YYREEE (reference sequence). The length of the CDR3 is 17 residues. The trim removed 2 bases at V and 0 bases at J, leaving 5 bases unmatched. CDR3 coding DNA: TGTGCCAGCAGCTTCTCAGACAGGGGGCACTCCTACAATGAGCAGTTCTTC. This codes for CASSFSDRGHSYNEQFF.

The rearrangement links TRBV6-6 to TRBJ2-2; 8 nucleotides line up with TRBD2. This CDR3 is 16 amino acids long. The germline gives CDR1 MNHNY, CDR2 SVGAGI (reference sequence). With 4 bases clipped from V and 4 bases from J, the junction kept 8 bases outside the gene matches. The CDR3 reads CASSWLRGEITGELFF. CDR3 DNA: TGTGCCAGCAGTTGGCTGCGGGGGGAAATCACCGGGGAGCTGTTTTTT.

CDR3: CSVAEGWGLEPQHF. The DNA for the CDR3 is TGCAGCGTTGCGGAAGGGTGGGGGCTAGAGCCCCAGCATTTT. This sequence joins TRBV29-1 and TRBJ1-5; weak D call: TRBD1 (6 bases). From germline, CDR1 is SQVTM and CDR2 ANQGSEA. This CDR3 region has 14 residues. Trimming took off 4 bases at V and 8 bases at J, with 18 bases between the two ends. The entire variable domain, with the rest obtained from reference TRBV29-1 and TRBJ1-5, is as follows: SAVISQKPSRDICQRGTSLTIQCQVDSQVTMMFWYRQQPGQSLTLIATANQGSEATYESGFVIDKFPISRPNLTFSTLTVSNMSPEDSSIYLCSVAEGWGLEPQHFGDGTRLSIL.

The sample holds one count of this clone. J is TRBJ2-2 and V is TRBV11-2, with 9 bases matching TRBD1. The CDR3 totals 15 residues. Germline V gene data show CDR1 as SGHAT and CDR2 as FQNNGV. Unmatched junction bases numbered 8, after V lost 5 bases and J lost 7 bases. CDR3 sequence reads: CASSRGQGWIGELFF. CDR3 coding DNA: TGTGCCAGCAGCCGGGGACAGGGTTGGATCGGGGAGCTGTTTTTT.

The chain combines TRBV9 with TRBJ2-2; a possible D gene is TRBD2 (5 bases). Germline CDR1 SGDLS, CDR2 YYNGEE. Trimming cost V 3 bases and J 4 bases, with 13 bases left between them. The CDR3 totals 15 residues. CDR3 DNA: TGTGCCAGCAGCGCTCTATCGGGGTTCACCGGGGAGCTGTTTTTT. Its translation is CASSALSGFTGELFF.

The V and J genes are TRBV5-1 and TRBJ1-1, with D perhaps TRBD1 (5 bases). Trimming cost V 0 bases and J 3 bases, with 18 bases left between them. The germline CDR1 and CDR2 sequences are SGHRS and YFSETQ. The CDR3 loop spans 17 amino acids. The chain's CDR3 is CASSLGGRPQGHTEAFF. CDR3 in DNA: TGCGCCAGCAGCTTGGGGGGACGACCCCAGGGACACACTGAAGCTTTCTTT. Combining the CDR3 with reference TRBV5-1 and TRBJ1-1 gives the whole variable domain KAGVTQTPRYLIKTRGQQVTLSCSPISGHRSVSWYQQTPGQGLQFLFEYFSETQRNKGNFPGRFSGRQFSNSRSEMNVSTLELGDSALYLCASSLGGRPQGHTEAFFGQGTRLTVV.

The CDR3 sequence is CASSLQGLLDTQYF. The CDR3 DNA reads as TGTGCCAGCAGCTTGCAAGGCCTGCTGGATACGCAGTATTTT. This sequence joins TRBV7-8 and TRBJ2-3, with D unclear. Trimming took off 3 bases at V and 6 bases at J, with 13 bases between the two ends. This CDR3 is 14 amino acids long. In germline, CDR1 is SGHVS, CDR2 FQNEAQ.